The clone carrying this T cell receptor (beta chain) was seen a few times. Its specificity is unknown. The data were taken from a study of T-cell memory formation after mild COVID-19. Study details: The two donors had largely donor-specific TCR clusters.

The CDR3 is made up of 14 amino acids. Trimming pared 1 base from V and 4 bases from J, leaving 10 bases between. Germline CDR1 is SGHTA and CDR2 is FQGTGA. TCRdb redid the calling of the 5' RACE reads with MiXCR, one entry per CDR3 protein. Seen here are fewer than 450,000 distinct CDR3 sequences, 20% to 25% observed once, and the top ten hold 8.5% to 9%. Regarding the study as a whole: Memory from before infection featured some responding clones, which suggests cross-reactive memory joined. CD4+ contracting clones were found mainly in CM and EM, and CD8+ ones in EMRA.

This sequence joins TRBV7-3 and TRBJ1-1; possible D gene TRBD1, 6 bases. This receptor was obtained from an adult woman who had mild COVID-19 (a few samples of this study predate the infection). Cell type and time point are not known. The sample consisted of PBMCs or a T cell subset sorted from them (not recorded which). As DNA, the CDR3 is TGTGCCAGCAGCTTAATAGGGGGTGGCACTGAAGCTTTCTTT. The encoded protein is CASSLIGGGTEAFF.